Listed below are T cell receptor beta chains from one sample, sequenced in a study of metastatic and nonmetastatic thyroid tumors. MiXCR reprocessed the PCR reads for TCRdb. Of some 23,000 clones listed, 9.5% to 12% are singletons. What was sequenced was blood. The origin of the receptors is a female donor with papillary thyroid cancer or a benign thyroid nodule (not recorded which). Some clones in this sample may be carry-over from other donors' samples. CDR3s include the opening cysteine and the closing phenylalanine or tryptophan. Each record gives: clone size, CDR3 length, V gene, CDR3 protein. The size entry is marked missing in some rows and otherwise reads once, few, many or a size class.

abundance: many
len: 16
v_gene: TRBV27
CDR3aa: CASSSRLAGSYNEQFF

abundance: many
len: 17
v_gene: TRBV11-1
CDR3aa: CASSLGLAGEPYNEQFF

abundance: medium-sized
len: 14
v_gene: TRBV6-2/TRBV6-3
CDR3aa: CASKPGTRTYEQYF

abundance: many
len: 14
v_gene: TRBV4-1
CDR3aa: CASSRGQGNQPQHF

abundance: NA
len: 15
v_gene: TRBV6-1
CDR3aa: CASSPSGSGTGELFF

abundance: many
len: 12
v_gene: TRBV7-2
CDR3aa: CASSQPGGPQHF

abundance: few
len: 14
v_gene: TRBV5-4
CDR3aa: CASSLRGSYYEQYF

abundance: NA
len: 13
v_gene: TRBV28
CDR3aa: CATCQGGETEAFF

abundance: few
len: 15
v_gene: TRBV19
CDR3aa: CAGSVDGRNTGELFF

abundance: many
len: 15
v_gene: TRBV12-3/TRBV12-4
CDR3aa: CASSHTSGLTDTQYF

abundance: medium-sized
len: 13
v_gene: TRBV15
CDR3aa: CATSKYAGETQYF

abundance: many
len: 15
v_gene: TRBV9
CDR3aa: CASSAEVRGLDGYTF

abundance: many
len: 13
v_gene: TRBV9
CDR3aa: CASSVESSSEQYF

abundance: many
len: 14
v_gene: TRBV9
CDR3aa: CASSGGSYSNEQYF

abundance: many
len: 14
v_gene: TRBV4-2
CDR3aa: CASSQKQGKETQYF

abundance: few
len: 13
v_gene: TRBV15
CDR3aa: CATSPRGLNGYTF

abundance: many
len: 12
v_gene: TRBV7-3
CDR3aa: CASSLTRQGLSF

abundance: many
len: 15
v_gene: TRBV20-1
CDR3aa: CSASSRDKPYNEQFF

abundance: NA
len: 14
v_gene: TRBV5-1
CDR3aa: CASRPDQGPDEQYF

abundance: medium-sized
len: 14
v_gene: TRBV24-1
CDR3aa: CATSEGQGSQPQHF

abundance: many
len: 16
v_gene: TRBV7-9
CDR3aa: CASSLVVGLYYNEQFF

abundance: NA
len: 14
v_gene: TRBV28
CDR3aa: CASSKSGHLYEKYF

abundance: many
len: 14
v_gene: TRBV12-5
CDR3aa: CASGPTGENTEAFF